The 12 T cell receptor beta chains presented below share a single source sample, sequenced in a study of cytomegalovirus exposure and HLA in healthy donors. Vbeta (60) and Jbeta (13) primers were used in the PCR. Produced via immunoSEQ multiplex PCR; TCRdb's table is partial and in-frame only. In the table there are about 95,000 clones, approximately 72% of which are singletons. Input material: PBMCs. The source of these receptors is a woman in her thirties or forties in good health and CMV-seropositive.

J is TRBJ1-1 and V is TRBV19; 7 bases map to TRBD1. The CDR3 has 12 residues. The germline CDR1 and CDR2 sequences are LNHDA and SQIVND (reference sequence). Germline trimming cut 7 bases from V and 6 bases from J; bases unmatched to any gene: 5. CDR3 nucleotide sequence: TGTGCCAGTACCATAGGGGGCGCTGAAGCTTTCTTT. This gives the protein CASTIGGAEAFF.

The chain carries TRBV4-2 and TRBJ2-5; the D gene is possibly TRBD2 (7 bases). Matching the DNA end better, TRBJ2-7 makes the J call doubtful. Germline V lookup: CDR1 LGHNA, CDR2 YNFKEQ. This CDR3 is built from 16 residues. The CDR3 region has the DNA TGTGCCAGCAGCCAAGAGGGGGCGGGAGCGTTCTACGAGCAGTACTTC. Protein: CASSQEGAGAFYEQYF.

The chain uses TRBV6-4 and TRBJ2-1, with D possibly being TRBD2 (6 bases). The CDR3 covers 14 residues. V was shortened by 4 bases and J by 9 bases, with 16 bases between the two germline ends. Germline CDR1 MRHNA, CDR2 SNTAGT. CDR3 nucleotide sequence: TGTGCCAGCAGTGTCGGGACTGCCGGCGGTGAGCAGTTCTTC. Residues: CASSVGTAGGEQFF.

The rearrangement uses TRBV6-6 and TRBJ1-3, with a tentative D call TRBD1 (5 bases). Germline loops: CDR1 MNHNY, CDR2 SVGAGI (reference sequence). Trimming removed 5 bases from V and 0 bases from J, with 14 bases in between. The CDR3 spans 16 residues. The CDR3 nucleotides read TGTGCCAGCAGTCCGAAGACAGAACTCTCTGGAAACACCATATATTTT. The encoded protein is CASSPKTELSGNTIYF.

This clone was seen only a few times. V gene TRBV30 combines with J gene TRBJ2-7; possible D gene TRBD1, 5 bases. Trimming left V 3 bases short and J 1 base short, with 10 bases between. CDR3 size: 13 residues. Germline V gives CDR1 GTSNPN, CDR2 SVGIG (reference sequence). The CDR3 region is CAWSQGFSYEQYF. The CDR3 DNA reads as TGTGCCTGGAGCCAGGGCTTTTCCTACGAGCAGTACTTC.

The rearrangement links TRBV9 to TRBJ2-3; 11 bases align to TRBD2. The V segment lost 0 bases and the J segment 2 bases; nucleotides outside the gene matches: 2. Germline-derived CDR1 and CDR2 are SGDLS and YYNGEE. The CDR3 consists of 16 residues. CDR3 DNA sequence: TGTGCCAGCAGCGTAGGACTAGCGGGGAACACAGATACGCAGTATTTT. Translating gives CASSVGLAGNTDTQYF. The full variable domain, its missing parts supplied by reference TRBV9 and TRBJ2-3, is DSGVTQTPKHLITATGQRVTLRCSPRSGDLSVYWYQQSLDQGLQFLIQYYNGEERAKGNILERFSAQQFPDLHSELNLSSLELGDSALYFCASSVGLAGNTDTQYFGPGTRLTVL.

This clone has just a few counts. V is TRBV18 and J is TRBJ1-4; unclear D gene. The CDR3 has 15 amino acids. Trimming cost V 0 bases and J 13 bases, with 18 bases left between them. Germline loops: CDR1 KGHSH, CDR2 LQKENI. The CDR3 here is CASSPPGVEGSRLFF. The CDR3 nucleotides are TGTGCCAGCTCACCACCGGGCGTAGAGGGAAGTAGACTGTTTTTT.

V is TRBV5-1 and J is TRBJ1-5; a weak D match, TRBD1 (5 bases). CDR3 size: 15 residues. Germline V gene sequence: CDR1 SGHRS, CDR2 YFSETQ. Trimming shortened V by 0 bases and J by 5 bases, and 12 bases separated the two germline ends. The CDR3 sequence is CASSLEGRRDQPQHF. As DNA, the CDR3 is TGCGCCAGCAGCTTGGAGGGGAGGAGGGATCAGCCCCAGCATTTT.

The V and J genes are TRBV18 and TRBJ1-1, with TRBD1 as a possible D gene (5 bases). Trimming stripped 3 bases from V and 3 bases from J, with 8 bases between. Per germline, CDR1 KGHSH and CDR2 LQKENI. There are 13 residues in the CDR3. The CDR3: CASSPGEDTEAFF. In DNA, the CDR3 is TGTGCCAGCTCACCGGGGGAGGACACTGAAGCTTTCTTT.

This clone came up a few times. This chain links TRBV4-1 with TRBJ2-5; D perhaps matches TRBD1 (5 bases). From germline, CDR1 is MGHRA and CDR2 YSYEKL. V shed 4 bases and J shed 2 bases, with 11 bases lying between them. The CDR3 runs 14 residues. CDR3 DNA: TGCGCCAGCAGCCTCGCGGCAGGGCAAGAGACCCAGTACTTC. The encoded protein is CASSLAAGQETQYF.

The rearrangement links TRBV19 to TRBJ2-5, with a weak D call TRBD2 (5 bases). The end of the DNA aligns better with TRBJ2-7, so the J call may be wrong. This CDR3 region has 12 residues. The V gene's germline CDR1 is LNHDA and CDR2 SQIVND (reference sequence). The CDR3 DNA sequence: TGTGCCAGTAGTATAGGAGGAGGCGAGCAGTACTTC. As protein: CASSIGGGEQYF.

The gene calls are TRBV28 and TRBJ2-3, with TRBD2 matching 7 bases. The CDR3 is made up of 17 amino acids. The germline gives CDR1 MDHEN, CDR2 SYDVKM. Trimming cost V 2 bases and J 8 bases; bases outside gene matches: 16. As DNA, the CDR3 is TGTGCCAGCAGTTTAAGCCCAGTTGGGCGGGAGTTAGGTACGCAGTATTTT. This translates into CASSLSPVGRELGTQYF. Full variable domain (outside the CDR3, taken from reference TRBV28 and TRBJ2-3): DVKVTQSSRYLVKRTGEKVFLECVQDMDHENMFWYRQDPGLGLRLIYFSYDVKMKEKGDIPEGYSVSREKKERFSLILESASTNQTSMYLCASSLSPVGRELGTQYFGPGTRLTVL.